A single sample gave rise to the 17 T cell receptor beta chains below, sequenced in a study of T cells and copy number aberrations in small-cell lung cancer (dated by TCRdb to the early 2020s). The library was built by means of the immunoSEQ multiplex PCR assay. In its TCRdb copy, this immuneACCESS table keeps in-frame sequences only and misses some clones. Where compared with another copy, unresolved V genes explain less than half of these, and the others have no known cause. The sample data list several thousand clones, and roughly four fifths of these were observed just once. The ten top clones hold 4.6% of the sample. The material sequenced was normal tissue next to the tumor. The receptor set was obtained from a woman aged 45-65 years with small cell lung cancer.

V is TRBV6-4 and J is TRBJ2-3; the D is unclear. Trimming removed 2 bases from V and 2 bases from J, with 5 bases in between. Germline CDR1 is MRHNA and CDR2 is SNTAGT. CDR3 size: 13 residues. This CDR3 is CASSDRATDTQYF. The CDR3 DNA sequence: TGTGCCAGCAGTGACAGGGCCACAGATACGCAGTATTTT.

This chain uses TRBV15 with TRBJ2-3, with D maybe TRBD1 (5 bases). Trimming stripped 9 bases from V and 0 bases from J, with 7 bases between. This CDR3 contains 12 residues. The germline V gene encodes CDR1 LNHNV and CDR2 YYDKDF (reference sequence). The CDR3 sequence is CATSGSTDTQYF. DNA for the CDR3: TGTGCCACTTCAGGGAGCACAGATACGCAGTATTTT.

The V call is TRBV11-2, the J call TRBJ2-1; D uncertain. CDR3 length: 11 amino acids. Germline lookup yields CDR1 SGHAT and CDR2 FQNNGV. V shed 5 bases and J shed 7 bases, with 6 bases lying between them. CDR3 sequence: CASSELNEQFF. The CDR3 DNA reads TGTGCCAGCAGCGAATTAAATGAGCAGTTCTTC. Filled out from reference TRBV11-2 and TRBJ2-1, the complete variable domain reads EAGVAQSPRYKIIEKRQSVAFWCNPISGHATLYWYQQILGQGPKLLIQFQNNGVVDDSQLPKDRFSAERLKGVDSTLKIQPAKLEDSAVYLCASSELNEQFFGPGTRLTVL.

This clone was seen only a few times. The chain combines TRBV25-1 with TRBJ2-3; perhaps TRBD2 as D (6 bases). The CDR3 contains 12 residues. Per the germline V gene, CDR1 is MGHDK and CDR2 is SYGVNS. The V end was cut by 8 bases, the J end by 3 bases, with 9 bases between. The CDR3: CASGRGTDTQYF. In nucleotides, the CDR3 is TGTGCCAGCGGGCGGGGTACAGATACGCAGTATTTT.

The rearrangement links TRBV10-3 to TRBJ1-4; D not resolved. V was pared by 2 bases and J by 0 bases, with 4 bases between. CDR3 length: 14 residues. Germline loops: CDR1 ENHRY, CDR2 SYGVKD. The CDR3 region is CAISESATNEKLFF. Written as DNA, the CDR3 is TGTGCCATCAGTGAGAGTGCAACTAATGAAAAACTGTTTTTT.

The chain uses TRBV7-6 and TRBJ2-5, with 7 bases fitting TRBD2. The V gene's germline CDR1 is SGHVS and CDR2 FNYEAQ. The CDR3 loop spans 16 amino acids. With V trimmed by 5 bases and J by 4 bases, 13 bases remained unmatched. Written as DNA, the CDR3 is TGTGCCAGCAGCCCGAATAGCGGGCCCGGCGGAGAGACCCAGTACTTC. This codes for CASSPNSGPGGETQYF.

This chain connects TRBV19 to TRBJ2-2; a possible D gene is TRBD1 (7 bases). V gave up 7 bases and J gave up 5 bases, with 26 bases separating them. The CDR3 is 18 amino acids. The germline V gene encodes CDR1 LNHDA and CDR2 SQIVND (reference sequence). CDR3 DNA sequence: TGTGCCAGTACCCTGCGTGTGTTCGCGGGACAGAAGACCGGGGAGCTGTTTTTT. It yields the protein CASTLRVFAGQKTGELFF.

The chain recombines TRBV9 with TRBJ2-1; a weak D match, TRBD2 (6 bases). In germline, CDR1 is SGDLS, CDR2 YYNGEE. V was trimmed by 4 bases and J by 0 bases, leaving 17 bases between them. The CDR3 covers 17 residues. Here the CDR3 DNA reads TGTGCCAGCAGCCTCTGGGAGGTCCCCAACTCCTACAATGAGCAGTTCTTC. Encoded protein: CASSLWEVPNSYNEQFF.

The J gene is TRBJ2-5, the V gene TRBV29-1; 15 bases are shared with TRBD2. The J call is doubtful: the DNA matches TRBJ2-7 better. Germline V gives CDR1 SQVTM, CDR2 ANQGSEA. This CDR3 contains 14 residues. CDR3 bases: TGCAGCGCCGCCGGGACTAGCGGGGGGATCGAGCAGTACTTC. As protein: CSAAGTSGGIEQYF.

J is TRBJ2-1 and V is TRBV7-8; D might be TRBD1 or TRBD2, each matching 5 bases. The CDR3 totals 14 residues. The V and J ends lost 3 bases and 6 bases respectively, with 12 bases between them. The germline CDR1 and CDR2 sequences are SGHVS and FQNEAQ. CDR3 DNA: TGTGCCAGCAGCTTCTTGTCAGGGAGCAATGAGCAGTTCTTC. As protein: CASSFLSGSNEQFF.

This rearrangement joins TRBV14 to TRBJ2-5, with D tentatively TRBD1 or TRBD2 (5 bases each). This CDR3 region has 18 residues. Deletions cut 2 bases from V and 3 bases from J, with 22 bases between. The V gene's germline CDR1 is SGHDN and CDR2 FVKESK. CDR3 DNA: TGTGCCAGCAGCCAACTGGGGCTTCGAGGGGCAGGAGAAGAGACCCAGTACTTC. It yields the protein CASSQLGLRGAGEETQYF.

The V gene is TRBV5-1, the J gene TRBJ2-7; D perhaps matches TRBD1 (6 bases). Germline loops: CDR1 SGHRS, CDR2 YFSETQ. The CDR3 is made up of 14 amino acids. With 4 bases removed from V and 2 bases from J, the gap between germline ends came to 13 bases. The CDR3 bases are TGCGCCAGCAGCATAAGGGGACAAGCCTACGAGCAGTACTTC. Residues: CASSIRGQAYEQYF.

This rearrangement joins TRBV5-1 to TRBJ2-3, with D unresolved. Trimming removed 0 bases at V and 3 bases at J, with 11 bases between. Per germline, CDR1 SGHRS and CDR2 YFSETQ. The CDR3 is made up of 15 amino acids. In DNA, the CDR3 is TGCGCCAGCAGCTTGGGTCGGCCCGAGACAGATACGCAGTATTTT. It specifies CASSLGRPETDTQYF.

This chain links TRBV7-6 with TRBJ2-1, with a tentative D call TRBD2 (6 bases). The germline gives CDR1 SGHVS, CDR2 FNYEAQ. The germline V and J ends were trimmed by 5 bases and 0 bases, with 17 bases remaining between them. This CDR3 has 17 amino acids. The CDR3 nucleotides read TGTGCCAGCAGCCCCCGACGCGGGGCAATCTCCTACAATGAGCAGTTCTTC. Translation: CASSPRRGAISYNEQFF.

This rearrangement joins TRBV5-5 to TRBJ1-5; TRBD1 might be the D (5 bases). The V gene's germline CDR1 is SGHKS and CDR2 YYEKEE (reference sequence). Trimming cost V 5 bases and J 0 bases, with 12 bases left between them. The CDR3 has 15 residues. In DNA, the CDR3 is TGTGCCAGCAGTACAGGAGAATATAGCAATCAGCCCCAGCATTTT. This sequence encodes CASSTGEYSNQPQHF.

The chain combines TRBV7-3 with TRBJ2-7; 10 bases fit TRBD2. Germline assignment: CDR1 SGHTA and CDR2 FQGTGA. The V segment lost 1 base and the J segment 4 bases; nucleotides outside the gene matches: 13. The CDR3 consists of 18 residues. The CDR3 protein is CASSLRGPWLAGAYEQYF. The CDR3 DNA reads as TGTGCCAGCAGCTTAAGGGGCCCATGGCTAGCGGGAGCGTACGAGCAGTACTTC.

Points on this clone: It may be a read error: a sequence one base away is much more abundant. The sample carries other DNA sequences with the same CDR3. The rearrangement uses TRBV29-1 and TRBJ2-1; a possible D gene is TRBD1 (6 bases). Germline V gives CDR1 SQVTM, CDR2 ANQGSEA. The CDR3 is made up of 12 amino acids. The germline V and J ends were trimmed by 6 bases and 7 bases, with 13 bases remaining between them. The CDR3 sequence is CSVAGVVNEQFF. In DNA, the CDR3 is TGCAGCGTGGCAGGGGTTGTAAATGAGCAGTTCTTC.